This TCR beta chain emerged from a study of Graves' ophthalmopathy and Graves' hyperthyroidism. CDR3 regions of TCR beta were amplified from RNA transcripts. Second-round multiplex PCR came after a first-round RT-PCR that employed HTBI primers. A single record per CDR3 protein comes from TCRdb applying MiXCR to the multiplex PCR reads. This sample has 500,000 to 600,000 distinct CDR3 sequences, with under 45% found just once. The germline CDR1 and CDR2 sequences are LGHNA and YNFKEQ. V was trimmed by 4 bases and J by 4 bases, leaving 23 bases between them. The CDR3 spans 17 residues. Ten or more counts support this clonotype.

Sequencing was carried out using peripheral blood or thyroid tissue (not recorded which). The source is an adult man with Graves' hyperthyroidism. V usage is TRBV4-2 and J usage is TRBJ2-7, with a possible D match to TRBD2 (5 bases). CDR3 DNA: TGTGCCAGCAGCCCGCGGGCGAGGTCATCTCTTGCATACGAGCAGTACTTC. Translated, it gives CASSPRARSSLAYEQYF.